This TCR beta chain was captured in a study of T cells in Graves' hyperthyroidism and ophthalmopathy. Whole-study findings and limits: Ophthalmopathy was identified by the model a median roughly 6.5 months ahead of onset. Blood also held most thyroid clonotypes expanded beyond 0.001.

Researchers took RNA transcripts and amplified the TCR beta CDR3 regions from them. Researchers ran a first-round RT-PCR on the TCR CDR3 using the HTBI primer set. TCRdb analysed the multiplex PCR reads with MiXCR anew, one entry per CDR3 protein. The sample records around 380,000 distinct CDR3 sequences, roughly 13% being singletons. CDR1 is KGHSH, CDR2 LQKENI, per germline. The CDR3 runs 15 residues. V shed 3 bases and J shed 1 base, with 12 bases lying between them. This clonotype was observed many times. Its antigen is still unknown. The receptor was derived from a man aged 25-45 years with Graves' hyperthyroidism that later progressed to Graves' ophthalmopathy. The rearrangement uses TRBV18 and TRBJ1-1; tentatively, D is TRBD1 (5 bases). The sequenced material came from blood. The CDR3 sequence is CASSPSGASNTEAFF. The CDR3 bases are TGTGCCAGCTCACCCTCCGGGGCTTCGAACACTGAAGCTTTCTTT.